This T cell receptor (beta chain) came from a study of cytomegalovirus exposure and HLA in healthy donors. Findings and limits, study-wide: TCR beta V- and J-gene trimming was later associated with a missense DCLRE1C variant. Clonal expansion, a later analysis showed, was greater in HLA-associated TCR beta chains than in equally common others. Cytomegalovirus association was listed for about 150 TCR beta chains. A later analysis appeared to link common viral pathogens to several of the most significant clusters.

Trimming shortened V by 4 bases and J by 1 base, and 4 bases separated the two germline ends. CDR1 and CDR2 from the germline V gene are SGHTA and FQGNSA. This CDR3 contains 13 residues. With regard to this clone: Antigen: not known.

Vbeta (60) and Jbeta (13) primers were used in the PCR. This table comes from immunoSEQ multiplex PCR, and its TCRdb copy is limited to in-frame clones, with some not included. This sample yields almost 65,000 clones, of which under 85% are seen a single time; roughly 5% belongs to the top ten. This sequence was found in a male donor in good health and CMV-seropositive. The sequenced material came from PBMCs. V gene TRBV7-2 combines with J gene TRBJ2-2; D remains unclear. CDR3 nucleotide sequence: TGTGCCAGCAGCTCTAGGAACACCGGGGAGCTGTTTTTT. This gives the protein CASSSRNTGELFF.